The next 10 T cell receptor beta chains were all read from a single sample in a study of blood T cell repertoires in COVID-19. Libraries were prepared by immunoSEQ multiplex PCR; TCRdb keeps only in-frame clonotypes and omits some of them. The sample lists some 140,000 clones, approximately 85% occurring once. The sample comprised peripheral blood. These receptors all come from a human donor in a cohort sampled during active COVID-19.

The rearrangement joins TRBV7-2 to TRBJ2-3; tentative D call: TRBD2 (5 bases). Germline CDR1 reads SGHTA; CDR2 reads FQGNSA. The CDR3 spans 16 residues. The V end was cut by 3 bases, the J end by 4 bases, with 17 bases between. CDR3 region: CASSFPAASGADTQYF. The CDR3 bases are TGTGCCAGCAGCTTCCCCGCGGCCTCCGGGGCAGATACGCAGTATTTT. The variable domain in full, completed from reference TRBV7-2 and TRBJ2-3, reads GAGVSQSPSNKVTEKGKDVELRCDPISGHTALYWYRQSLGQGLEFLIYFQGNSAPDKSGLPSDRFSAERTGGSVSTLTIQRTQQEDSAVYLCASSFPAASGADTQYFGPGTRLTVL.

This rearrangement joins TRBV5-6 to TRBJ2-7; 10 bases match TRBD1. V was clipped by 0 bases and J by 3 bases; unmatched bases: 3. Germline CDR1 and CDR2: SGHDT and YYEEEE. The CDR3 consists of 15 residues. The CDR3 DNA reads as TGTGCCAGCAGCTTGGGGGGGACAGGGGACTACGAGCAGTACGTC. It translates to CASSLGGTGDYEQYV.

J is TRBJ1-1 and V is TRBV19; perhaps TRBD1 as D (6 bases). Germline V CDR1 and CDR2: LNHDA, SQIVND (reference sequence). CDR3 length: 13 amino acids. Trimming left V 6 bases short and J 2 bases short, with 10 bases between. CDR3 sequence: CASSQGHNTEAFF. In DNA form, the CDR3 reads TGTGCCAGTAGCCAGGGACACAACACTGAAGCTTTCTTT. The variable domain in full, with the rest retrieved from reference TRBV19 and TRBJ1-1, is DGGITQSPKYLFRKEGQNVTLSCEQNLNHDAMYWYRQDPGQGLRLIYYSQIVNDFQKGDIAEGYSVSREKKESFPLTVTSAQKNPTAFYLCASSQGHNTEAFFGQGTRLTVV.

CDR3 residues: CASSLRQGLETQYF. The CDR3 DNA is TGCGCCAGCAGCTTGCGACAGGGATTGGAGACCCAGTACTTC. The chain combines TRBV5-1 with TRBJ2-5; 7 bases are shared with TRBD1. The CDR3 contains 14 residues. Germline CDR1 and CDR2: SGHRS and YFSETQ. V lost 1 base, J lost 5 bases, and 5 bases stayed unmatched.

The DNA of the CDR3 is TGCAGCGTTGAACGGCTAGCAGATACGCAGTATTTT. Its translation: CSVERLADTQYF. The gene calls are TRBV29-1 and TRBJ2-3; D is undetermined. Between the trimmed V and J ends, which lost 2 bases and 4 bases, there was a span of 7 bases. Germline loops: CDR1 SQVTM, CDR2 ANQGSEA. The CDR3 is 12 amino acids.

V is TRBV7-9 and J is TRBJ1-5; D not resolved. This CDR3 comprises 16 residues. Trimming pared 1 base from V and 7 bases from J, leaving 17 bases between. Per the germline V gene, CDR1 is SEHNR and CDR2 is FQNEAQ (reference sequence). CDR3 bases: TGTGCCAGCAGCTTAGGGGCGGGAAGAGTGGACCAGCCCCAGCATTTT. It is translated as CASSLGAGRVDQPQHF.

The chain combines TRBV9 with TRBJ2-2; 16 bases agree with TRBD2. In germline, CDR1 is SGDLS, CDR2 YYNGEE. This CDR3 is 16 amino acids long. V was pared by 3 bases and J by 7 bases, with 3 bases of the junction left unmatched. Here the CDR3 DNA reads TGTGCCAGCAGCGCGGGACTAGCGGGAGGGAACGGGGAGCTGTTTTTT. As protein: CASSAGLAGGNGELFF.

The rearrangement links TRBV24-1 to TRBJ1-1, with 7 bases lining up with TRBD1. Per germline, CDR1 KGHDR and CDR2 SFDVKD. CDR3 size: 15 residues. V trimming: 3 bases; J trimming: 5 bases; junction bases outside the gene matches: 8. In nucleotides, the CDR3 is TGTGCCACCAGTGATGGGGACAGAGGTCGGACTGAAGCTTTCTTT. It codes for CATSDGDRGRTEAFF.

The DNA of the CDR3 is TGTGCCAGCTCACCATCGGCGGGGTCGGGCACTGAAGCTTTCTTT. Its protein is CASSPSAGSGTEAFF. This chain joins TRBV18 and TRBJ1-1, with unresolved D. Looked up from germline, CDR1 is KGHSH and CDR2 is LQKENI. Trimming shortened V by 2 bases and J by 4 bases, and 14 bases separated the two germline ends. The CDR3 contains 15 residues.

V usage is TRBV6-4 and J usage is TRBJ2-3, with D possibly TRBD2 on 5 matching bases. This CDR3 is 15 amino acids long. Trimming took off 0 bases at V and 7 bases at J, with 14 bases between the two ends. CDR1 and CDR2 (germline): MRHNA, SNTAGT. The DNA for the CDR3 is TGTGCCAGCAGTGACTCCAATGAGGGCTTTAATACGCAGTATTTT. Amino acids: CASSDSNEGFNTQYF.